This entry is about one T cell receptor beta chain. This clone was counted once. Its cognate antigen has yet to be identified. No qualities accompany the bases; no much larger clone lies one base away. This sample stems from a study of T cell responses to AZD1222 COVID-19 vaccine (dated by TCRdb to about 2021). At the level of the whole study: AZD1222 recipients with second doses at about 4 weeks or about 12 weeks were pooled, because spike-specific TCR depth and breadth did not differ between schedules. A total of more than 230 trial participants underwent TCR sequencing, of whom about 200 received two doses of AZD1222 and about 26 received two doses of the MenACWY control vaccine. Enrollment into the trials was organized by age into subgroups of 18-55, 56-69 and 70-plus years, and those subgroups contained roughly 140, 27 and 60 TCR-sequenced participants, respectively.

What the time point label conveys for this sample: baseline before first vaccination. The vaccinee samples were drawn from two UK trials, COV001 and COV002, one of which was a single-blind randomized controlled phase 2/3 trial testing AZD1222 (ChAdOx1 nCoV-19) in healthy adults. For TCRbeta chain sequencing, PBMC samples from trial participants were taken at day 0 and at day 28 after the second dose. Cut back by 5 bases and 11 bases, the V and J ends lie 15 bases apart. CDR1 and CDR2 were assigned from the germline V gene as MDHEN and SYDVKM. Including cysteine and phenylalanine, the CDR3 has 12 amino acids. Only CDR3 DNA is held: 36 bases, read in frame from base 1. The CDR3 regions of human TCRbeta chains were analyzed by immunosequencing. Turning to the authors' computational methods: Repertoire TCRs were checked for matches against a reference library of SARS-CoV-2-specific TCRs that had been generated using the MIRA antigen-specificity platform. Breadth was defined as the fraction of unique TCRs that were SARS-CoV-2-associated, and depth was defined as the fraction of total T cells that were SARS-CoV-2-associated. Each spike-specific TCR was assigned to its reactive spike region and to a CD4 or CD8 class using the MIRA data. Log10-transformed breadth and depth values were compared by one-way ANOVA with Sidak's multiple comparisons tests. TCRdb stores this immuneACCESS table with in-frame sequences only. Part of the clones is absent; in the studies checked, under half of the shortfall reflects unresolved V genes, and no reason is known for the rest. The V and J calls and clone size are taken from that table; D and trimming were inferred from the DNA. The sample table holds some 120,000 clones, of which 65% to 90% were seen once. The top ten hold more than 6.5% of the sample.

General findings and caveats noted by the study authors: Reportedly, almost half of the unique spike-specific TCRs recognized epitopes lying outside the regions that are mutated in the B.1.351 and B.1.1.7 variants. Most participants were white British and females outnumbered males, and the authors suggested that clonal diversity may have been underestimated. Vaccine-associated CD4 TCRs spanned the whole spike protein, with dominant responses in regions 160-218 and 743-854. Conclusions about previously exposed vaccinees are limited because only a handful of AZD1222 recipients were SARS-CoV-2 seropositive at baseline. In the small 56-69-year group, the increase in depth fell short of significance, most likely because of low power. After two AZD1222 doses, both the breadth and the depth of spike-specific TCRs were significantly higher than at day 0 and than in MenACWY recipients. Because no day 14 peak-response samples were available, the repertoires could be characterized only after the peak T cell response.

Recombination joined TRBV28 with TRBJ1-1, with TRBD1 tentatively as D gene (5 bases match). This specimen was peripheral blood, taken on day 0 of AZD1222 vaccination. This sequence was found in an adult in good health. The CDR3 amino acid sequence is: CASSPVGGMAFF. The sequence in DNA is TGTGCCAGCAGTCCGGTGGGGGGTATGGCTTTCTTT.